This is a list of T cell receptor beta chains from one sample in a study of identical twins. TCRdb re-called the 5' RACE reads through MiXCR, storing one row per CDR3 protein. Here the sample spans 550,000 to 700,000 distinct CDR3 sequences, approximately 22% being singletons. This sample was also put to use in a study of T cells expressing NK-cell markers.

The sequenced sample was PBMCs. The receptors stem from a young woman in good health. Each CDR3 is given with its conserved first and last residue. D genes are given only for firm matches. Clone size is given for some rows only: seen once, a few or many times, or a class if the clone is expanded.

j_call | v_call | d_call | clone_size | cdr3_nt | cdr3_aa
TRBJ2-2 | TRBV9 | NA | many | TGTGCCAGCGGGGCGGCCTACACCGGGGAGCTGTTTTTT | CASGAAYTGELFF
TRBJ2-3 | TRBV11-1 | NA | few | TGTGCCAGCAGCTCCTGGGGGGCAAAGGCAGATACGCAGTATTTT | CASSSWGAKADTQYF
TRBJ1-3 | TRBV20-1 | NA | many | TGCAGTGCTAGAGACCCCAAAGGCTCTGGAAACACCATATATTTT | CSARDPKGSGNTIYF
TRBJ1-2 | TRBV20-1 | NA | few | TGCAGTGCTAGCCAGGGAAATCCGGAAGGCTACACCTTC | CSASQGNPEGYTF
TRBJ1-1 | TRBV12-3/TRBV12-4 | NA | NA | TGTGCCAGCAGTTTACGGGGGGTTGGCACTGAAGCTTTCTTT | CASSLRGVGTEAFF
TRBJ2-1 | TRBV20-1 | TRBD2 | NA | TGCAGTGCTAGAGATCCACTAGCGGGGGCCCAGAGCTCCTACAATGAGCAGTTCTTC | CSARDPLAGAQSSYNEQFF
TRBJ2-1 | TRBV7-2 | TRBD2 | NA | TGTGCCAGCAGCCCGCGATCTAGCGGGGGGGCCCGTGAGCAGTTCTTC | CASSPRSSGGAREQFF
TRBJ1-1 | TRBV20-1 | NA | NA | TGCAGTGCTAGGAACAGGATCGGGAACACTGAAGCTTTCTTT | CSARNRIGNTEAFF
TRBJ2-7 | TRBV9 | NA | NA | TGTGCCAGCAGCCCGACAGTGTTTAGGTACGAGCAGTACTTC | CASSPTVFRYEQYF
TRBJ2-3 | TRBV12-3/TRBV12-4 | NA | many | TGTGCCAATGGGCGGGTTGGGGATACGCAGTATTTT | CANGRVGDTQYF
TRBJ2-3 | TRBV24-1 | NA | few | TGTGCCACCAGTGATTCCACTGAAGGCGGACGTGCAGATACGCAGTATTTT | CATSDSTEGGRADTQYF
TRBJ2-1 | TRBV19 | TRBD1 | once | TGTGCCAGTAGTATAAACCGGGACAGGGTCAATGAGCAGTTCTTC | CASSINRDRVNEQFF
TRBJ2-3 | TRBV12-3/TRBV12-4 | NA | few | TGTGCCAGCAGTGGTCCCGGGACGGTCACAGATACGCAGTATTTT | CASSGPGTVTDTQYF
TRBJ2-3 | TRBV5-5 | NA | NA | TGTGCCAGCAGCTTGTGGCGGCGGCTCGCAGGGAGCACAGATACGCAGTATTTT | CASSLWRRLAGSTDTQYF
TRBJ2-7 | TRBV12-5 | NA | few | TGTGCTAGTGGCCCCTCCACCTACGAGCAGTACTTC | CASGPSTYEQYF
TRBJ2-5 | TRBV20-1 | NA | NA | TGCAGTGCTAAGGCTAGCGAGTTAATTAGGGAGACCCAGTACTTC | CSAKASELIRETQYF
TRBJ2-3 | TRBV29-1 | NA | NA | TGCAGCGTTGAAGATCGGGGCGGATCCCAGACAGATACGCAGTATTTT | CSVEDRGGSQTDTQYF
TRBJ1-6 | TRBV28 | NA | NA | TGTGCCAGCACCACCACGGGGAGAAGCTCCTATAATTCACCCCTCCACTTT | CASTTTGRSSYNSPLHF
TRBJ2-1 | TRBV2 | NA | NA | TGTGCCAGCAGTCCCTGGACTTACGAGAATGAGCAGTTCTTC | CASSPWTYENEQFF
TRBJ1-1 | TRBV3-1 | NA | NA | TGTGCCAGCAGCCAAGAAAGTAGGACCGGTGGAGCTTTCTTT | CASSQESRTGGAFF
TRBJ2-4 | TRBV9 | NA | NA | TGTGCCAGCAGCGTAGTCCCGGGATTAGCCAAAAACATTCAGTACTTC | CASSVVPGLAKNIQYF
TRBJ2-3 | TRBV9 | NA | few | TGTGCCAGCAGCGTAGCTACCGGAGGGGATACGCAGTATTTT | CASSVATGGDTQYF
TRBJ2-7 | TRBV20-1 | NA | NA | TGCAGTGCTAGTACAGAATTATACGAGCAGTACTTC | CSASTELYEQYF
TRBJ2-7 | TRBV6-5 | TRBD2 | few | TGTGCCAGCAGTTCCTTTAGCGGGAGTGGCTACGAGCAGTACTTC | CASSSFSGSGYEQYF
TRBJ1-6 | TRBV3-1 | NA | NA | TGTGCCAGCAGCCAAGGGTACAGGACCAATTCACCCCTCCACTTT | CASSQGYRTNSPLHF
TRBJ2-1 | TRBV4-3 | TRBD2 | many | TGCGCCAGCAGCCAAGTTCGGCTAGCGGACTACAATGAGCAGTTCTTC | CASSQVRLADYNEQFF
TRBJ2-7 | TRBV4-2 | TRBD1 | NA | TGTGCCAGCAGGCCTCAGTTCCGACAGGGGGCGCGGTTTAGCACCTACGAGCAGTACTTC | CASRPQFRQGARFSTYEQYF
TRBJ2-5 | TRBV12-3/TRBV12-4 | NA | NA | TGTGCCAGCAGTTTCGGACCAGAGACCCAGTACTTC | CASSFGPETQYF
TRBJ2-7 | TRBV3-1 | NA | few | TGTGCCAGCAGCCCACGGGGGACAGTACAATACGAGCAGTACTTC | CASSPRGTVQYEQYF
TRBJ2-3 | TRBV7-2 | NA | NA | TGTGCCAGCAGCTTCACCGGGATCACAGATACGCAGTATTTT | CASSFTGITDTQYF
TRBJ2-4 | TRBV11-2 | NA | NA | TGTGCCAGCAGCTTACCCCCCACTTCTATTCAGTACTTC | CASSLPPTSIQYF
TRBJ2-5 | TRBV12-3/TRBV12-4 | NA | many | TGTGCCAGCAGCTACTCCTTCAGGGAGACCCAGTACTTC | CASSYSFRETQYF
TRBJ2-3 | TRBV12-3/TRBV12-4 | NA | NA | TGTGCCAGCAGTTTCATAAGGGGTACGCAGTATTTT | CASSFIRGTQYF
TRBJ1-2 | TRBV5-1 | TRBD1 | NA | TGCGCCAGCAGCTCAGGACAGGGGGCTAGCTACACCTTC | CASSSGQGASYTF
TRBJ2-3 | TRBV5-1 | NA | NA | TGCGCCAGCAGCTTGGCCGGAGGTGCGCAGTATTTT | CASSLAGGAQYF
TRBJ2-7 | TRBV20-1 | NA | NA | TGCAGTGCTCAGGAGGTCTACGAGCAGTACTTC | CSAQEVYEQYF
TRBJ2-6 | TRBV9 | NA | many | TGTGCCAGCAGCGGATCTGGGGCCAACGTCCTGACTTTC | CASSGSGANVLTF
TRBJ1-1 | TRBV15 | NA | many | TGTGCCACCAGCGATAGGGTTGAGAACACTGAAGCTTTCTTT | CATSDRVENTEAFF
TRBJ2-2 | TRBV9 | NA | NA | TGTGCCAGCAGCGCGGACAGATTAAACACCGGGGAGCTGTTTTTT | CASSADRLNTGELFF
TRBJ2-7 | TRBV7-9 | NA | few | TGTGCCAGCAAGCAGGGGACTATCTACGAGCAGTACTTC | CASKQGTIYEQYF